This TCR beta chain was captured in a study of CD8+ T cells in alopecia areata. Extracted RNA was reverse transcribed, and the resulting cDNA served as sequencing template. Here immunoSEQ multiplex PCR was the method, and the copy in TCRdb shows in-frame clones only, minus some. The sample carries roughly 180,000 clones, 63% recorded once. The CDR3 contains 14 residues. V gave up 1 base and J gave up 3 bases, with 10 bases separating them. Germline loops: CDR1 SGHVS, CDR2 FQNEAQ. PBMCs, the starting material, were the source of sorted CD4+ and CD8+ T cells. This chain connects TRBV7-8 to TRBJ2-7; the D gene is possibly TRBD2 (5 bases). This receptor was obtained from a human donor with alopecia areata. The sequenced sample was CD4+ T cells sorted from blood, obtained at week 0. The DNA of the CDR3 is TGTGCCAGCAGCTTAGGTTCGGGATTCTACGAGCAGTACTTC. Protein product: CASSLGSGFYEQYF. The full variable domain, in which reference TRBV7-8 and TRBJ2-7 provide the parts outside the CDR3, is GAGVSQSPRYKVAKRGQDVALRCDPISGHVSLFWYQQALGQGPEFLTYFQNEAQLDKSGLPSDRFFAERPEGSVSTLKIQRTQQEDSAVYLCASSLGSGFYEQYFGPGTRLTVT.